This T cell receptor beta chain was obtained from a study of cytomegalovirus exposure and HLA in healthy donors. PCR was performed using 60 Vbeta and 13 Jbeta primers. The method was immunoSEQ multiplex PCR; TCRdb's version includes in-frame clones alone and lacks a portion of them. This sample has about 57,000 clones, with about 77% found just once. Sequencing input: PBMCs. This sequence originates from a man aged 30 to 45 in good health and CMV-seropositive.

The CDR3 sequence is CASSPRWGRGGDEQFF. The DNA for the CDR3 is TGTGCCAGCAGCCCACGATGGGGGCGGGGGGGCGATGAGCAGTTCTTC. V gene TRBV9 combines with J gene TRBJ2-1; the match to TRBD2 covers 9 bases. CDR3 length: 16 residues. Germline V gene lookup returns CDR1 SGDLS and CDR2 YYNGEE. J gave up 8 bases and V 4 bases, and 13 bases lay outside the gene matches.